The entry that follows covers one TCR beta chain sequence. Its antigen remains unknown. The V end was cut by 7 bases, the J end by 8 bases, with 17 bases between. Per the germline V gene, CDR1 is MNHNY and CDR2 is SVGAGI (reference sequence). This CDR3 comprises 13 residues. These data come from a study of OX40 agonist ivuxolimab in advanced cancers. Study in general: Patients were infused with ivuxolimab every 2 weeks at 0.01 to 10 mg/kg. A male proportion of under 90% was recorded, with mean age about 54 years and range roughly 23 to 79. Whole-study findings and limits: Expanded clones were, on average, more numerous among CD8+ T cells than CD4+.

The protocol was immunoSEQ multiplex PCR, while the TCRdb copy is restricted to in-frame clones and leaves out a portion. The sample has around 60,000 clones, about four fifths seen once. The starting material was CD4+ or CD8+ T cells sorted from blood, obtained in a trial of the OX40 agonist ivuxolimab. This clonotype was obtained from an adult with an advanced solid tumor such as melanoma, head and neck, liver or kidney cancer. This chain links TRBV6-6 with TRBJ1-2; perhaps TRBD1 as D (5 bases). DNA of the CDR3: TGTGCCAGCACCCGAGAGGGGTTTGACGGCTACACCTTC. Translating it yields CASTREGFDGYTF.